This T cell receptor (beta chain) was observed in a study of patients and donors after allogeneic stem cell transplantation. This clonotype was counted at least ten times. After removal of 2 bases from V and 2 bases from J, the junction contained 7 bases not matched to a gene. The CDR3 length is 17 residues. The germline CDR1 and CDR2 sequences are LGHNA and YNFKEQ. TCRdb re-called the RT-PCR reads with MiXCR, one entry per CDR3 protein. The table shows 25,000 to 30,000 distinct CDR3 sequences, with roughly 8% occurring only once. This sequence joins TRBV4-2 and TRBJ2-1; 9 nucleotides match TRBD2. Input material: blood, either unsorted or a sorted T cell fraction (not recorded which). This clonotype was sampled from a human donor who was either an allogeneic HSCT recipient or a stem cell or donor lymphocyte infusion donor (not recorded which). It is not recorded whose cells these are; they may come from a transplant donor. DNA for the CDR3: TGTGCCAGCAGCCAAACCCCGACTAGCGGCCCCTACAATGAGCAGTTCTTC. It specifies CASSQTPTSGPYNEQFF.